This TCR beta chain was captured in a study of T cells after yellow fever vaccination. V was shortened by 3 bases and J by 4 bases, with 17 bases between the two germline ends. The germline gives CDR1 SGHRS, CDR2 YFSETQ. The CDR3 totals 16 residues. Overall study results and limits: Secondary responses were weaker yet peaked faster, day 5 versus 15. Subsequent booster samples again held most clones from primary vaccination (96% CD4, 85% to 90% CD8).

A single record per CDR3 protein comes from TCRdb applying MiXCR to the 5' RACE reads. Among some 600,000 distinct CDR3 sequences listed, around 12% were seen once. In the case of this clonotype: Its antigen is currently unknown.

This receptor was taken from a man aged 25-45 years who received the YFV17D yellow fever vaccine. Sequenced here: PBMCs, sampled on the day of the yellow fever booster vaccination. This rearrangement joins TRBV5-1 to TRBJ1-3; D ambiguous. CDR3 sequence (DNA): TGCGCCAGCAGCTCGGACCGCCAAACTTACGGAAACACCATATATTTT. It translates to CASSSDRQTYGNTIYF.